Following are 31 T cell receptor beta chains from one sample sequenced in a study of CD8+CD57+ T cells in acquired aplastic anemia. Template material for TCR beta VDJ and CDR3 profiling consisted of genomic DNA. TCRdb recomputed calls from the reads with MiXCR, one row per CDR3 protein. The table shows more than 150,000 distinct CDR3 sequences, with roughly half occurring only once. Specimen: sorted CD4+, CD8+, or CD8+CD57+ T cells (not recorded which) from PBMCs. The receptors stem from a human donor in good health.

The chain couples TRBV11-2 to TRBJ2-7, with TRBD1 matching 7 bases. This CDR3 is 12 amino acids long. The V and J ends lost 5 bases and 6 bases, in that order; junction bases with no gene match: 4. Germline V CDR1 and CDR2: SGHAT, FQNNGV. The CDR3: CASSQGTVEQYF. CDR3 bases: TGTGCCAGCAGCCAGGGGACAGTCGAGCAGTACTTC.

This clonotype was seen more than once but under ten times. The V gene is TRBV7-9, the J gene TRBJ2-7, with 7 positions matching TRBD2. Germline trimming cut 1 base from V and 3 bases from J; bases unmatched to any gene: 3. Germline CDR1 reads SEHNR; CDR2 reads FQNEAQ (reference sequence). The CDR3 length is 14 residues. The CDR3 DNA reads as TGTGCCAGCAGCTTAGTGGGAGGGAACTACGAGCAGTACTTC. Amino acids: CASSLVGGNYEQYF.

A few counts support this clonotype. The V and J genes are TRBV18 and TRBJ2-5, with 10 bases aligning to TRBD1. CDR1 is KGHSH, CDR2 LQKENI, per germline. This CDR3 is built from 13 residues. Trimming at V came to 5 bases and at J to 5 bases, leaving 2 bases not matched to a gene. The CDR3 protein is CASSKGQGETQYF. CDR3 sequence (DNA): TGTGCCAGCTCAAAGGGACAGGGGGAGACCCAGTACTTC.

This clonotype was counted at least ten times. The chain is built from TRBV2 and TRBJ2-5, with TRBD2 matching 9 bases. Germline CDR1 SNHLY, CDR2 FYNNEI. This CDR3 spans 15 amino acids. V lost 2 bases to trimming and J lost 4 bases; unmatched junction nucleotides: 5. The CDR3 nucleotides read TGTGCCAGCAGTGAACATCCTAGCGGGATAGAGACCCAGTACTTC. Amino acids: CASSEHPSGIETQYF.

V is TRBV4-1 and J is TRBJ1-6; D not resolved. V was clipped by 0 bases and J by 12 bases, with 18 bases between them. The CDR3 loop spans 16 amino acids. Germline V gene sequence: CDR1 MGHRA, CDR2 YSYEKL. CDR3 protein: CASSQDAGPNLRPLHF. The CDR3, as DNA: TGCGCCAGCAGCCAAGATGCAGGCCCGAACTTAAGACCCCTCCACTTT.

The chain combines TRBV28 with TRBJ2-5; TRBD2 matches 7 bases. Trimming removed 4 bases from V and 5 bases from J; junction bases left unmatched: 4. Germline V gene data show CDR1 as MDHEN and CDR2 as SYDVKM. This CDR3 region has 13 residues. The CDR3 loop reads CASSSGREETQYF. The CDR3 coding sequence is TGTGCCAGCAGTTCAGGGCGGGAGGAGACCCAGTACTTC.

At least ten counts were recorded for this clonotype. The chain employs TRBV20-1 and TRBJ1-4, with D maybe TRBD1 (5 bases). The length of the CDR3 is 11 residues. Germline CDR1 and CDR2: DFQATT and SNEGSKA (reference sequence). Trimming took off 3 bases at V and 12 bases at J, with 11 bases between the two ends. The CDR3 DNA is TGCAGTGCTAGTGGGACTGGGGAACTGTTTTTT. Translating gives CSASGTGELFF.

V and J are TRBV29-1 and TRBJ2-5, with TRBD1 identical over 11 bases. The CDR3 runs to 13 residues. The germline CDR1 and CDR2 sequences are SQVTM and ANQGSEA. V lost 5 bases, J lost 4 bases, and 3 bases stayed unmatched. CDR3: CSVSGTGGETQYF. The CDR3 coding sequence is TGCAGCGTTTCCGGGACAGGGGGAGAGACCCAGTACTTC.

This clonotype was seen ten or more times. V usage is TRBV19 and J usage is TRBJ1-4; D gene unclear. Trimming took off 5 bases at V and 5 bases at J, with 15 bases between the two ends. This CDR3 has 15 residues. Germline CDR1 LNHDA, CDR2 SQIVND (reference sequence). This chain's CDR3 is CASSFNRAQNEKLFF. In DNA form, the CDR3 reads TGTGCCAGTAGTTTTAACCGGGCCCAAAATGAAAAACTGTTTTTT.

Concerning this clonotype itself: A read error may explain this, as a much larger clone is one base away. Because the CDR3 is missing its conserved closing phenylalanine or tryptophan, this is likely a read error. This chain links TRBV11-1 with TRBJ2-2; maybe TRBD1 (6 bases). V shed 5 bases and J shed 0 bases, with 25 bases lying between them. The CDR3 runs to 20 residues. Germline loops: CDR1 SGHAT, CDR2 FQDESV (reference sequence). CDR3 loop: CASSTTRGLSLISNTGELFL. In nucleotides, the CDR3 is TGTGCCAGCAGCACGACCAGGGGCCTTAGCCTTATTTCGAACACCGGGGAGCTGTTTCTT.

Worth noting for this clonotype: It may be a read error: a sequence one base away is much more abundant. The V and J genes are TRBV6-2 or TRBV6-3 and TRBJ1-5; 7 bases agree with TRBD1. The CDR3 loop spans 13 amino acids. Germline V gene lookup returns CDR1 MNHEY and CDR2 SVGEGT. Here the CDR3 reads CASSRDSNQPRHF. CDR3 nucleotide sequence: TGTGCCAGCAGTCGGGACAGCAATCAGCCCCGGCATTTT.

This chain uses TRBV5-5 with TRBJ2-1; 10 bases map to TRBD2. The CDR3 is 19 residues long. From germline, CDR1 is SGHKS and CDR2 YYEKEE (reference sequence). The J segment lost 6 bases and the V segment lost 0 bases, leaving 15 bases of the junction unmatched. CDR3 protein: CASSLVGTSSGREFNEQFF. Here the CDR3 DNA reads TGTGCCAGCAGCTTGGTTGGGACCTCGAGCGGGAGGGAATTCAATGAGCAGTTCTTC.

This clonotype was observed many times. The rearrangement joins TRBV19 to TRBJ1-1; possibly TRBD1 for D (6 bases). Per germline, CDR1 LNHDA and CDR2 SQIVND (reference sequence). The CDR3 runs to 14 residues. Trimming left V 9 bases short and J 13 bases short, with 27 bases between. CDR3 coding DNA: TGTGCCAGCGTGGGGGCAGCACCGGCTACCGTCCTTTTCTTT. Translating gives CASVGAAPATVLFF.

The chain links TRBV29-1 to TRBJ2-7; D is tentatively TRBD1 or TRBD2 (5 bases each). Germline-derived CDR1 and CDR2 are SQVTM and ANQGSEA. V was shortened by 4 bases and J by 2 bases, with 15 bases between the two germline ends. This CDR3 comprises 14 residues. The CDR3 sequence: CSVAGTVGAYEQYF. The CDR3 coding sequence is TGCAGCGTTGCGGGGACGGTGGGCGCCTACGAGCAGTACTTC.

The DNA for the CDR3 is TGTGCCAGCAGCGCTGGGGTACTAGCGGGGGGGCCAGAGACCCAGTACTTC. It specifies CASSAGVLAGGPETQYF. The rearrangement uses TRBV9 and TRBJ2-5, with 13 positions matching TRBD2. This CDR3 contains 17 residues. CDR1 and CDR2 from the germline V gene are SGDLS and YYNGEE. V was pared by 3 bases and J by 4 bases, with 9 bases of the junction left unmatched.

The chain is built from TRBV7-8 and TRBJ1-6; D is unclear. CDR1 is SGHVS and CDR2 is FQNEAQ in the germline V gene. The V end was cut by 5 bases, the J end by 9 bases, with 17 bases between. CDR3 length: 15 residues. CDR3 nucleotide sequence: TGTGCCAGCAGCCCCAGGTCCGGACCGGGTTCACCCCTCCACTTT. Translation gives CASSPRSGPGSPLHF.

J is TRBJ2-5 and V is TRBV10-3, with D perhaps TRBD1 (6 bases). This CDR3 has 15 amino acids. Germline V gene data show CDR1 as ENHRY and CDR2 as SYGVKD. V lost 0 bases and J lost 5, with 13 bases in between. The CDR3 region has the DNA TGTGCCATCAGTGAGTCTGGGACACGTACTGAGACCCAGTACTTC. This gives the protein CAISESGTRTETQYF.

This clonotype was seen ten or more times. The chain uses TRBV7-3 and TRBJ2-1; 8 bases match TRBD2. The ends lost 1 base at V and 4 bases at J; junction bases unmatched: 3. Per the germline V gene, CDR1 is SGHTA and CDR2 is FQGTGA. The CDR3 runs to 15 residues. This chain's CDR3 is CASSLSGGIYNEQFF. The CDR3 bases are TGTGCCAGCAGCTTAAGCGGGGGGATTTACAATGAGCAGTTCTTC.

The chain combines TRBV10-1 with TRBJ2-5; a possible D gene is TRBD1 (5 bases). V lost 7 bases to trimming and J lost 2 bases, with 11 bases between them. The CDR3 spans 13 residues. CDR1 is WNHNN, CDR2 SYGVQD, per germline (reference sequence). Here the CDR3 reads CASKLGEQETQYF. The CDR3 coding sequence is TGCGCCAGCAAGTTAGGGGAACAAGAGACCCAGTACTTC.

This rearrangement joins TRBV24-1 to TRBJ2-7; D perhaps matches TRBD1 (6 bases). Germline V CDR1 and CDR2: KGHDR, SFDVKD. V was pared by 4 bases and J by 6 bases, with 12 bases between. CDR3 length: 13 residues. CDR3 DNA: TGTGCCACCAGTGACTCCGGACAGATCGAGCAGTACTTC. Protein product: CATSDSGQIEQYF.

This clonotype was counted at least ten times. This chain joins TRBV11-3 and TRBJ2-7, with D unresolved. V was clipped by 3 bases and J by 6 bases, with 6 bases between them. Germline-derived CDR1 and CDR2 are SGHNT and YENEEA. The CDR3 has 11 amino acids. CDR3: CASSFRVEQYF. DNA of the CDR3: TGTGCCAGCAGCTTCCGGGTCGAGCAGTACTTC.

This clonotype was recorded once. The CDR3 protein is CASSTQGLNTGELFF. The CDR3, as DNA: TGTGCCAGCAGTACACAGGGACTGAACACCGGGGAGCTGTTTTTT. This chain uses TRBV6-2 or TRBV6-3 with TRBJ2-2; D may be TRBD1 or TRBD2 (6 bases each). The CDR3 spans 15 residues. Trimming removed 5 bases from V and 1 base from J, with 11 bases in between. Germline V gene sequence: CDR1 MNHEY, CDR2 SVGEGT.

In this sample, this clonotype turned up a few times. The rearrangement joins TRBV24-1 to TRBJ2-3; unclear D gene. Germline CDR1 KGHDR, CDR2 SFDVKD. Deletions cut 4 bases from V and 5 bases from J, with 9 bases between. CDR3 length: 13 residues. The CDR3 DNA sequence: TGTGCCACCAGTGACCTCGTAGGAGATACGCAGTATTTT. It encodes CATSDLVGDTQYF.

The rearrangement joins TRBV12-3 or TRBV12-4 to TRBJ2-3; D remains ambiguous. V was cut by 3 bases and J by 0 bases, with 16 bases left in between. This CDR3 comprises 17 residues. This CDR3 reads CASSFGLSSTSTDTQYF. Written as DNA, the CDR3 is TGTGCCAGCAGTTTCGGGTTGTCTTCAACTAGCACAGATACGCAGTATTTT.

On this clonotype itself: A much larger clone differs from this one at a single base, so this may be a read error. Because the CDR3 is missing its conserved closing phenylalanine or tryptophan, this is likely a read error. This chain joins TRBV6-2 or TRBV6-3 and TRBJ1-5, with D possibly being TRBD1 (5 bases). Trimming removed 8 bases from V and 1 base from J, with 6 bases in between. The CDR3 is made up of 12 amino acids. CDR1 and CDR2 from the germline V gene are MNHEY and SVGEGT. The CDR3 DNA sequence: TGTGCCAGCGGGGCGAGCAATCAGCCCCAGCATTTA. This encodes CASGASNQPQHL.

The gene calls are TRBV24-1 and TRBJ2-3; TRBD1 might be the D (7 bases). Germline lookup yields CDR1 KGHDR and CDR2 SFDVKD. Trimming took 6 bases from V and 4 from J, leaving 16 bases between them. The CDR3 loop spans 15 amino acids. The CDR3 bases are TGTGCCACCAGTTTAGGGGGCTCTAGCGCAGATACGCAGTATTTT. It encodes CATSLGGSSADTQYF.

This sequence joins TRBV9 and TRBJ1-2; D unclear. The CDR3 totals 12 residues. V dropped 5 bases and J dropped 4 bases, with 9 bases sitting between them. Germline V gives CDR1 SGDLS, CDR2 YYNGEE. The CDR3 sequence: CASRGGSYGYTF. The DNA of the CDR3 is TGTGCCAGCAGGGGCGGTAGCTATGGCTACACCTTC.

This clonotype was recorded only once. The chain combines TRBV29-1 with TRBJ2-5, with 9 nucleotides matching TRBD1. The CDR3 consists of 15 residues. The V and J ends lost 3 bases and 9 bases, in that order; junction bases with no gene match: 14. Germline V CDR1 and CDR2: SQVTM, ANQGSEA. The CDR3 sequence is CSVDSPGQGLEAQYF. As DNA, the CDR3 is TGCAGCGTTGACTCACCGGGACAGGGTCTCGAGGCCCAGTACTTC.

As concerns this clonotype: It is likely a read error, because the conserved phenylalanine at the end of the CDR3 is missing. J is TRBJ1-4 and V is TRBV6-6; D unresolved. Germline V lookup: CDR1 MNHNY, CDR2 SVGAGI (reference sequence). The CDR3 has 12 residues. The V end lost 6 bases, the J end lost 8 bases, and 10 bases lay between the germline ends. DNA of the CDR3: TGTGCCAGCAGGCCCGCTGAGGAAAAACTGTTTCTT. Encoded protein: CASRPAEEKLFL.

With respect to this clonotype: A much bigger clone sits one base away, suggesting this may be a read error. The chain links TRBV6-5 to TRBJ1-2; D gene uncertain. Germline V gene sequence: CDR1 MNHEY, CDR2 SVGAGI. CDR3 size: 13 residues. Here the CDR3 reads CASSSQAGYGHTF. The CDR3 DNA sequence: TGTGCCAGCAGTTCCCAGGCTGGCTATGGCCACACCTTC.

The CDR3 DNA reads as TGTGCCAGCAGGACACCGGAGGGCCGTGCGGATACGCAGTATTTT. It is translated as CASRTPEGRADTQYF. V is TRBV5-6 and J is TRBJ2-3; D perhaps matches TRBD2 (6 bases). Germline V gene sequence: CDR1 SGHDT, CDR2 YYEEEE. The CDR3 is 15 amino acids. V gave up 5 bases and J gave up 6 bases, with 19 bases separating them.